Below are 16 T cell receptor beta chains sequenced from a single sample in a study of CD8 T cells in ankylosing spondylitis. Study results and limitations: Ankylosing spondylitis blood appeared to carry a characteristic TCR beta motif of roughly eight highly homologous variants.

Antigens of these TCRs are unknown. Via MiXCR, TCRdb re-called the 5' RACE reads, giving one row per CDR3 protein. Of roughly 490,000 distinct CDR3 sequences in the sample, approximately 5.3% were seen once. Sequenced material: blood, either unsorted or a sorted T cell fraction (not recorded which). These TCRs come from a male donor with ankylosing spondylitis.

Many counts were recorded for this clonotype. The V and J genes are TRBV5-1 and TRBJ2-1, with TRBD2 matching over 8 bases. Germline trimming cut 4 bases from V and 6 bases from J; bases unmatched to any gene: 9. Germline V lookup: CDR1 SGHRS, CDR2 YFSETQ. CDR3 length equals 15 residues. The CDR3 loop is CASSLLPGGGNEQFF. The CDR3 DNA reads TGCGCCAGCAGCCTCTTGCCGGGAGGGGGCAATGAGCAGTTCTTC. The variable domain in full, with the rest retrieved from reference TRBV5-1 and TRBJ2-1, is KAGVTQTPRYLIKTRGQQVTLSCSPISGHRSVSWYQQTPGQGLQFLFEYFSETQRNKGNFPGRFSGRQFSNSRSEMNVSTLELGDSALYLCASSLLPGGGNEQFFGPGTRLTVL.

This clonotype was recorded a few times. The V gene is TRBV27, the J gene TRBJ2-6, with TRBD1 matching 7 bases. V was clipped by 4 bases and J by 3 bases; unmatched bases: 6. Per the germline V gene, CDR1 is MNHEY and CDR2 is SMNVEV (reference sequence). The CDR3 consists of 16 residues. The DNA for the CDR3 is TGTGCCAGCAGTTACTATACAGGGGATGGGGCCAACGTCCTGACTTTC. As protein: CASSYYTGDGANVLTF.

This clonotype was found a few times. This chain links TRBV7-2 with TRBJ2-5; possibly TRBD1 or TRBD2 for D (5 bases each). Germline V CDR1 and CDR2: SGHTA, FQGNSA. V lost 7 bases to trimming and J lost 4 bases, with 13 bases between them. The CDR3 runs to 13 residues. CDR3 sequence reads: CASTRRGVETQYF. CDR3 in DNA: TGTGCCAGCACCCGCCGGGGCGTAGAGACCCAGTACTTC.

This clonotype was detected ten times or more. J is TRBJ1-5 and V is TRBV4-1; D unclear. The length of the CDR3 is 15 residues. V was cut by 1 base and J by 1 base, with 8 bases left in between. Germline V lookup: CDR1 MGHRA, CDR2 YSYEKL. Here the CDR3 DNA reads TGCGCCAGCAGCCAAGGAGGGCTGAGCAATCAGCCCCAGCATTTT. Protein product: CASSQGGLSNQPQHF.

This clonotype was counted at least ten times. This chain joins TRBV5-5 and TRBJ1-2; D ambiguous. V was shortened by 0 bases and J by 6 bases, with 15 bases between the two germline ends. Germline CDR1 and CDR2: SGHKS and YYEKEE (reference sequence). CDR3 size: 15 residues. CDR3 sequence: CASSLVGPPRNGYTF. CDR3 DNA sequence: TGTGCCAGCAGCTTGGTCGGCCCCCCTCGGAATGGCTACACCTTC.

Many counts were recorded for this clonotype. V is TRBV20-1 and J is TRBJ2-5; TRBD2 agrees at 7 bases. Germline V gene lookup returns CDR1 DFQATT and CDR2 SNEGSKA (reference sequence). The CDR3 has 14 amino acids. The ends lost 6 bases at V and 5 bases at J; junction bases unmatched: 12. The CDR3 region has the DNA TGCAGTGCAGCGGGACCCCCCGGAGGGGAGACCCAGTACTTC. Translation gives CSAAGPPGGETQYF.

This clonotype was observed many times. The chain uses TRBV7-2 and TRBJ2-3; tentative D call: TRBD2 (5 bases). Germline CDR1 SGHTA, CDR2 FQGNSA. This CDR3 has 13 residues. Trimming removed 1 base from V and 8 bases from J, with 10 bases in between. The CDR3 sequence: CASSLVLEGTQYF. As DNA, the CDR3 is TGTGCCAGCAGCTTAGTTCTAGAGGGTACGCAGTATTTT.

This clonotype came up many times. The CDR3: CAISAGRSDYGYTF. The CDR3 region has the DNA TGTGCCATCAGTGCCGGACGGAGCGACTATGGCTACACCTTC. The gene calls are TRBV10-3 and TRBJ1-2; the D is unclear. V was clipped by 4 bases and J by 3 bases, with 12 bases between them. Germline values: CDR1 ENHRY, CDR2 SYGVKD. This CDR3 contains 14 residues.

This clonotype has ten or more counts. The V gene is TRBV6-1, the J gene TRBJ1-1; D remains unclear. Germline lookup yields CDR1 MNHNS and CDR2 SASEGT. V was pared by 7 bases and J by 1 base, with 10 bases between. The CDR3 sequence is 13 residues long. This chain's CDR3 is CASTDTRNTEAFF. DNA of the CDR3: TGTGCCAGCACAGACACGAGGAACACTGAAGCTTTCTTT.

There are many counts of this clonotype. J is TRBJ1-2 and V is TRBV20-1; the match to TRBD1 covers 8 bases. With 3 bases clipped from V and 8 bases from J, the junction kept 5 bases outside the gene matches. Germline V gene sequence: CDR1 DFQATT, CDR2 SNEGSKA (reference sequence). This CDR3 has 12 residues. The CDR3 DNA follows: TGCAGTGCTAGCTGGACAGGGAGCGGCTACACCTTC. Protein: CSASWTGSGYTF.

This clonotype came up many times. The chain recombines TRBV15 with TRBJ2-1; no definite D call. CDR1 and CDR2 (germline): LNHNV, YYDKDF (reference sequence). V was trimmed by 0 bases and J by 0 bases, leaving 6 bases between them. CDR3 length: 15 residues. CDR3 coding DNA: TGTGCCACCAGCAGAGACGCGAGCTCCTACAATGAGCAGTTCTTC. This translates into CATSRDASSYNEQFF.

In this sample, this clonotype turned up a few times. The chain is built from TRBV27 and TRBJ2-5; 11 bases agree with TRBD2. The CDR3 has 15 residues. Germline V lookup: CDR1 MNHEY, CDR2 SMNVEV (reference sequence). V dropped 3 bases and J dropped 10; count of bases not matched to a gene: 10. CDR3 sequence: CASSFSTSGRGGQYF. The CDR3 bases are TGTGCCAGCAGTTTCAGTACTAGCGGGAGAGGGGGCCAGTACTTC.

This clonotype was detected a few times. V and J are TRBV18 and TRBJ2-7; D gene unclear. The CDR3 extends over 11 amino acids. V was cut by 2 bases and J by 7 bases, with 6 bases left in between. Germline-derived CDR1 and CDR2 are KGHSH and LQKENI. The CDR3 sequence is CASSPDYEQYF. CDR3 coding DNA: TGTGCCAGCTCACCAGATTATGAGCAGTACTTC.

Concerning this clonotype itself: Just one base apart from a much larger clone, this may be a read error. V is TRBV10-3 and J is TRBJ1-2, with D possibly TRBD1 on 5 matching bases. Germline-derived CDR1 and CDR2 are ENHRY and SYGVKD. There are 14 residues in the CDR3. The CDR3 reads CAIREFQGGYGYTF. CDR3 bases: TGTGCCATCAGAGAGTTTCAGGGAGGCTATGGCTACACCTTC.

In its sample, this clonotype was seen many times. The rearrangement links TRBV5-1 to TRBJ2-5, with D uncertain. Per germline, CDR1 SGHRS and CDR2 YFSETQ. Trimming pared 4 bases from V and 3 bases from J, leaving 13 bases between. The CDR3 runs to 14 residues. The CDR3 nucleotides read TGCGCCAGCAGCCCCCGTTCTGGCGAAGAGACCCAGTACTTC. Amino acid sequence: CASSPRSGEETQYF.

This clonotype showed up many times. This chain uses TRBV9 with TRBJ1-1; TRBD1 aligns across 7 bases. The germline CDR1 and CDR2 sequences are SGDLS and YYNGEE. CDR3 size: 15 residues. Germline trimming cut 0 bases from V and 3 bases from J; bases unmatched to any gene: 5. For the CDR3, the DNA is TGTGCCAGCAGCGTAGACGGCAGGGGGGACACTGAAGCTTTCTTT. This translates into CASSVDGRGDTEAFF.